This T cell receptor (beta chain) appears in the sequencing data of a study of tumor and adjacent non-tumor tissue in lung cancer. The template was RNA from unsorted bulk tissue. More than 3 cm separated this lung sample from the edge of the tumor. The trim removed 1 base at V and 11 bases at J, leaving 7 bases unmatched. The CDR3 totals 15 residues. TCRbeta libraries were built with three rounds of nested PCR, modified from ARM-PCR. TCRdb fed the multiplex PCR reads into MiXCR, producing one record per CDR3 protein. The repertoire holds under 85,000 distinct CDR3 sequences, more than 65% seen once, with approximately 40% in the top ten.

The V and J genes are TRBV12-3 or TRBV12-4 and TRBJ1-5; 11 bases are shared with TRBD1. This clonotype was obtained from an older man with non-small cell lung cancer. Material for sequencing was distant non-tumor lung tissue. The CDR3 region is CASSLGTGGNESQHF. As DNA, the CDR3 is TGTGCCAGCAGTTTAGGGACAGGGGGCAATGAATCCCAGCATTTT.